Below, one T cell receptor (beta chain) is given with its context. Its antigen is not identified. The sample comes from a study of PD-1 blockade in classical Hodgkin lymphoma. The table came from immunoSEQ multiplex PCR; TCRdb's copy has only in-frame clones and leaves some out. The sample lists about 21,000 clones, less than 80% occurring once. All patients experienced relapse after autologous stem cell transplantation, and brentuximab vedotin exposure was variable. The length of the CDR3 is 17 residues. Germline V gene data show CDR1 as SEHNR and CDR2 as FQNEAQ (reference sequence). V shed 5 bases, J shed 1 base, and the junction held 9 bases outside the gene matches. The study's findings and limits: It was CD4+ TCR diversity, not CD8+, that rose significantly by C4D1. Diminished baseline TCR diversity has been reported in newly diagnosed patients relative to healthy donors. Causes of the repertoire differences remain undefined, possibly disease activity or prior therapy.

The source material was peripheral blood mononuclear cells (PBMCs), sampled at baseline. The receptor's source is a human donor with classical Hodgkin lymphoma. This chain uses TRBV7-9 with TRBJ2-2; TRBD2 matches 8 bases. This CDR3 reads CASSKPGLAQNTGELFF. The CDR3 coding sequence is TGTGCCAGCAGCAAACCTGGACTAGCTCAGAACACCGGGGAGCTGTTTTTT.